Following are 27 T cell receptor beta chains from one sample sequenced in a study of cytomegalovirus exposure and HLA in healthy donors listed by TCRdb under 2017. Library generation was performed with the immunoSEQ multiplex PCR assay. TCRdb stores this immuneACCESS table with in-frame sequences only. Part of the clones is absent; in the studies checked, under half of the shortfall reflects unresolved V genes, and no reason is known for the rest. The sample contains 240,000 or so clones, around 87% of them found a single time. The ten largest clones add up to 1% to 1.5% of the sample. Sequenced sample: PBMCs. The receptors were gathered from a woman aged 25 to 45 in good health and CMV-seropositive.

The CDR3 sequence: CASSLANQEDTQYF. The CDR3 nucleotides are TGTGCCAGCAGCTTAGCGAACCAGGAAGATACGCAGTATTTT. This rearrangement joins TRBV7-9 to TRBJ2-3; D is unresolved. The V gene lost 0 bases and the J gene lost 5 bases, with 9 bases spanning the gap. The length of the CDR3 is 14 residues. Germline assignment: CDR1 SEHNR and CDR2 FQNEAQ (reference sequence).

The gene calls are TRBV4-1 and TRBJ2-3; perhaps TRBD2 as D (6 bases). This CDR3 spans 16 amino acids. Germline V gene data show CDR1 as MGHRA and CDR2 as YSYEKL. The V and J ends lost 0 bases and 0 bases respectively, with 10 bases between them. The CDR3 sequence is CASSQESGTSTDTQYF. In DNA, the CDR3 is TGCGCCAGCAGCCAAGAATCTGGGACTAGCACAGATACGCAGTATTTT.

The rearrangement joins TRBV5-6 to TRBJ2-1; TRBD1 agrees at 7 bases. This CDR3 has 14 residues. Looked up from germline, CDR1 is SGHDT and CDR2 is YYEEEE. Germline trimming cut 5 bases from V and 2 bases from J; bases unmatched to any gene: 4. CDR3 in DNA: TGTGCCAGCAGGAGGGACAGTACCTACAATGAGCAGTTCTTC. It yields the protein CASRRDSTYNEQFF.

The chain recombines TRBV13 with TRBJ2-3, with D maybe TRBD2 (6 bases). Germline lookup yields CDR1 PRHDT and CDR2 FYEKMQ (reference sequence). Trimming shortened V by 5 bases and J by 2 bases, and 17 bases separated the two germline ends. CDR3 length: 16 amino acids. DNA for the CDR3: TGTGCCAGCAGCCCCCTGGTGGCGGGGAACACAGATACGCAGTATTTT. Translated: CASSPLVAGNTDTQYF. Variable domain in full (rest from reference TRBV13 and TRBJ2-3): AAGVIQSPRHLIKEKRETATLKCYPIPRHDTVYWYQQGPGQDPQFLISFYEKMQSDKGSIPDRFSAQQFSDYHSELNMSSLELGDSALYFCASSPLVAGNTDTQYFGPGTRLTVL.

This clone is a singleton in its sample. The genes are TRBV10-2 and TRBJ1-1, with a weak D call TRBD1 (5 bases). The ends were cut back, 7 bases at V and 0 bases at J, with 15 bases in the middle. Germline CDR1 WSHSY, CDR2 SAAADI. CDR3 size: 15 residues. The CDR3 DNA follows: TGCGCCAGCACCAAACGACAGAGAATGAACACTGAAGCTTTCTTT. It codes for CASTKRQRMNTEAFF.

The rearrangement uses TRBV6-6 and TRBJ2-2; TRBD1 matches at 11 bases. The J segment lost 6 bases and the V segment lost 5 bases, leaving 2 bases of the junction unmatched. This CDR3 region has 14 residues. The V gene's germline CDR1 is MNHNY and CDR2 SVGAGI (reference sequence). In DNA, the CDR3 is TGTGCCAGCAGTAGGGACAGGGGGGCCGGGGAGCTGTTTTTT. This sequence encodes CASSRDRGAGELFF.

The chain links TRBV5-1 to TRBJ2-5; 16 positions agree with TRBD2. CDR3 length: 15 residues. J was trimmed by 5 bases and V by 4 bases; bases with no gene match: 2. Germline assignment: CDR1 SGHRS and CDR2 YFSETQ. CDR3 nucleotide sequence: TGCGCCAGCAGCCGGGGACTAGCGGGAGGGGAGACCCAGTACTTC. This gives the protein CASSRGLAGGETQYF.

This clone was counted only a few times. This chain uses TRBV27 with TRBJ2-7; D is undetermined. CDR3 size: 11 residues. V lost 10 bases, J lost 2 bases, and 9 bases lay in between. The germline V gene encodes CDR1 MNHEY and CDR2 SMNVEV (reference sequence). The CDR3 protein is CATSEAYEQYF. The CDR3 region has the DNA TGTGCCACCTCAGAGGCCTACGAGCAGTACTTC.

The V gene is TRBV9, the J gene TRBJ2-1; tentative D call: TRBD1 (6 bases). The germline V and J ends were trimmed by 4 bases and 9 bases, with 17 bases remaining between them. The germline V gene encodes CDR1 SGDLS and CDR2 YYNGEE. The CDR3 is 14 amino acids. The CDR3 region is CASSQGGVMGEQFF. The CDR3 DNA reads as TGTGCCAGCAGCCAAGGGGGAGTAATGGGTGAGCAGTTCTTC. Filled out from reference TRBV9 and TRBJ2-1, the complete variable domain reads DSGVTQTPKHLITATGQRVTLRCSPRSGDLSVYWYQQSLDQGLQFLIQYYNGEERAKGNILERFSAQQFPDLHSELNLSSLELGDSALYFCASSQGGVMGEQFFGPGTRLTVL.

This clone came up once. The genes are TRBV5-1 and TRBJ2-7; a possible D gene is TRBD2 (6 bases). The ends were cut back, 7 bases at V and 3 bases at J, with 14 bases in the middle. The CDR3 has 13 amino acids. CDR1 and CDR2 (germline): SGHRS, YFSETQ. This CDR3 reads CASGWDSNYEQYF. Here the CDR3 DNA reads TGCGCCAGCGGTTGGGACTCAAACTACGAGCAGTACTTC.

The rearrangement links TRBV6-5 to TRBJ1-1, with TRBD1 identical over 7 bases. The germline V gene encodes CDR1 MNHEY and CDR2 SVGAGI. This CDR3 has 13 amino acids. V lost 11 bases, J lost 2 bases, and 8 bases stayed unmatched. The CDR3 spells CAAHTGVNTEAFF. Written as DNA, the CDR3 is TGTGCCGCCCATACAGGGGTTAACACTGAAGCTTTCTTT.

The chain joins TRBV4-1 to TRBJ1-3, with D tentatively TRBD1 (5 bases). Trimming shortened V by 4 bases and J by 0 bases, and 16 bases separated the two germline ends. This CDR3 is built from 17 residues. Germline assignment: CDR1 MGHRA and CDR2 YSYEKL. The CDR3 loop is CASSLGNHRISGNTIYF. The CDR3 DNA follows: TGCGCCAGCAGCCTAGGTAACCACAGGATCTCTGGAAACACCATATATTTT.

The chain has TRBV9 and TRBJ2-5; 12 nucleotides line up with TRBD2. The V and J ends lost 0 bases and 5 bases, in that order; junction bases with no gene match: 8. The length of the CDR3 is 17 residues. Germline CDR1 reads SGDLS; CDR2 reads YYNGEE. CDR3 sequence: CASSVGSSGRAVETQYF. The CDR3, as DNA: TGTGCCAGCAGCGTAGGGTCTAGCGGGAGGGCCGTGGAGACCCAGTACTTC.

The chain couples TRBV6-4 to TRBJ2-2; no reliable D call. Per the germline V gene, CDR1 is MRHNA and CDR2 is SNTAGT. The CDR3 is made up of 14 amino acids. V was cut by 4 bases and J by 3 bases, with 9 bases left in between. The CDR3 is CASSVGEHTGELFF. In nucleotides, the CDR3 is TGTGCCAGCAGTGTTGGTGAGCACACCGGGGAGCTGTTTTTT.

This clone occurred once. The chain joins TRBV13 to TRBJ1-5; 10 nucleotides align to TRBD1. CDR1 is PRHDT, CDR2 FYEKMQ, per germline (reference sequence). Trimming took 5 bases from V and 6 from J; bases not matched to a gene: 10. This CDR3 has 16 residues. CDR3 sequence reads: CASSRAGTGVGQPQHF. CDR3 sequence (DNA): TGTGCCAGCAGCCGGGCCGGGACAGGGGTAGGTCAGCCCCAGCATTTT. Looking up the rest from reference TRBV13 and TRBJ1-5 gives the full variable domain: AAGVIQSPRHLIKEKRETATLKCYPIPRHDTVYWYQQGPGQDPQFLISFYEKMQSDKGSIPDRFSAQQFSDYHSELNMSSLELGDSALYFCASSRAGTGVGQPQHFGDGTRLSIL.

The V gene is TRBV11-2, the J gene TRBJ2-2, with D possibly matching TRBD2 (5 bases). Germline V CDR1 and CDR2: SGHAT, FQNNGV. Trimming removed 6 bases from V and 1 base from J, with 12 bases in between. The CDR3 runs 15 residues. This chain's CDR3 is CASRGIRGNTGELFF. Written as DNA, the CDR3 is TGTGCCAGCAGGGGGATTCGGGGGAACACCGGGGAGCTGTTTTTT.

The chain joins TRBV6-1 to TRBJ1-2; D is unresolved. Between the trimmed V and J ends, which lost 3 bases and 8 bases, there was a span of 13 bases. CDR1 is MNHNS, CDR2 SASEGT, per germline. The CDR3 is 13 amino acids. CDR3 protein: CASSEDNMGGYTF. The CDR3 DNA reads TGTGCCAGCAGTGAGGATAATATGGGCGGCTACACCTTC.

This chain joins TRBV10-1 and TRBJ2-7; D remains ambiguous. Germline CDR1 reads WNHNN; CDR2 reads SYGVQD (reference sequence). CDR3 length: 17 amino acids. Between the trimmed V and J ends, which lost 3 bases and 0 bases, there was a span of 18 bases. The CDR3 bases are TGCGCCAGCAGTGACACGTTGTTTGGCTGGAGCTCCTACGAGCAGTACTTC. Translated: CASSDTLFGWSSYEQYF.

The chain employs TRBV18 and TRBJ2-3; D might be TRBD2 (5 bases). Per the germline V gene, CDR1 is KGHSH and CDR2 is LQKENI. The CDR3 has 18 amino acids. V was pared by 0 bases and J by 2 bases, with 18 bases between. CDR3 coding DNA: TGTGCCAGCTCACCACCGAACTACCTACGGGGAGACACAGATACGCAGTATTTT. Its translation is CASSPPNYLRGDTDTQYF.

Only a few counts were recorded for this clone. This chain joins TRBV6-1 and TRBJ1-2, with 9 positions matching TRBD1. Germline CDR1 reads MNHNS; CDR2 reads SASEGT. This CDR3 is built from 15 residues. Trimming at V came to 2 bases and at J to 4 bases, leaving 5 bases not matched to a gene. CDR3 loop: CASSETTGGGYGYTF. CDR3 nucleotides: TGTGCCAGCAGTGAAACTACAGGGGGCGGCTATGGCTACACCTTC.

The gene calls are TRBV19 and TRBJ1-2; 9 bases align to TRBD1. The CDR3 is 15 residues long. The trim removed 5 bases at V and 4 bases at J, leaving 8 bases unmatched. Germline CDR1 reads LNHDA; CDR2 reads SQIVND (reference sequence). CDR3 protein: CASSRDREGGYGYTF. CDR3 nucleotides: TGTGCCAGTAGTCGGGACAGGGAGGGAGGCTATGGCTACACCTTC.

The chain has TRBV5-1 and TRBJ2-1; 7 bases map to TRBD2. This CDR3 is 15 amino acids long. CDR1 SGHRS and CDR2 YFSETQ come from the germline V gene. V shed 4 bases and J 4 bases; nucleotides not matched to a gene: 8. As DNA, the CDR3 is TGCGCCAGCAGCCCAGCGGGAAGTCCATACAATGAGCAGTTCTTC. Its translation: CASSPAGSPYNEQFF.

As to this clone: Its ends do not fully match the called genes, so a read error is possible. This chain links TRBV30 with TRBJ2-3; D might be TRBD1 (5 bases). The CDR3 is 13 amino acids. In germline, CDR1 is GTSNPN, CDR2 SVGIG (reference sequence). Here the CDR3 DNA reads TGTGCCTGGAGTGTAGACAGCAAAGATACGCAGTATTTT. It yields the protein CAWSVDSKDTQYF.

The genes are TRBV7-2 and TRBJ2-7; the D gene is possibly TRBD2 (5 bases). The length of the CDR3 is 15 residues. CDR1 and CDR2 (germline): SGHTA, FQGNSA. V lost 2 bases and J 2 bases, leaving 13 bases between the germline ends. The DNA for the CDR3 is TGTGCCAGCAGCTTAATCGAGGGCGGCCCCTACGAGCAGTACTTC. It specifies CASSLIEGGPYEQYF.

This chain links TRBV10-3 with TRBJ1-1, with D possibly TRBD1 on 6 matching bases. The CDR3 totals 12 residues. CDR1 and CDR2 (germline): ENHRY, SYGVKD. Between the trimmed V and J ends, which lost 11 bases and 7 bases, there was a span of 17 bases. DNA of the CDR3: TGTGCCGCAGATGGGGGCCGCAATGAAGCTTTCTTT. It is translated as CAADGGRNEAFF.

V gene TRBV5-5 combines with J gene TRBJ1-4; no firm D call. Trimming shortened V by 1 base and J by 8 bases, and 12 bases separated the two germline ends. The germline gives CDR1 SGHKS, CDR2 YYEKEE (reference sequence). There are 14 residues in the CDR3. The chain's CDR3 is CASSLLREEEKLFF. The DNA of the CDR3 is TGTGCCAGCAGCTTGCTCCGGGAAGAAGAAAAACTGTTTTTT.

The V and J genes are TRBV30 and TRBJ2-1; 7 nucleotides line up with TRBD2. Trimming removed 8 bases from V and 5 bases from J; junction bases left unmatched: 9. The CDR3 is 13 amino acids. CDR1 and CDR2 (germline): GTSNPN, SVGIG (reference sequence). CDR3 in amino acids: CARGRESDNEQFF. The CDR3 region has the DNA TGTGCCCGCGGGCGGGAGTCGGACAATGAGCAGTTCTTC.